The 9 T cell receptor beta chains below come from one sample, sequenced in a study of regulatory T cells in long-lasting Graves disease. The sample's time point: persistent/refractory GD, antithyroid drugs over 5 years with positive TRAb. The authors made the TCR library using RNA they extracted from PBMCs. Relying on iRepertoire HTBI primers and Arm-PCR of CDR3 regions, the team built TCR beta libraries. Using its own MiXCR run on the multiplex PCR reads, TCRdb lists one record per CDR3 protein. The sample contains hundreds of thousands of distinct CDR3 sequences, under 25% of which appear only once. The sample consisted of peripheral blood mononuclear cells (PBMCs), taken when the disease was refractory, from a patient treated with antithyroid drugs. These receptors were collected from a female donor with Graves disease.

This clonotype was recorded many times. This chain joins TRBV12-3 or TRBV12-4 and TRBJ1-5, with a weak D call TRBD1 (5 bases). CDR3 length: 15 residues. Between the trimmed V and J ends, which lost 3 bases and 1 base, there was a span of 10 bases. CDR3 coding DNA: TGTGCCAGCAGTTTGGGCAGGGAAAGCAATCAGCCCCAGCATTTT. Translating gives CASSLGRESNQPQHF.

This clonotype was seen at least ten times. V and J are TRBV12-3 or TRBV12-4 and TRBJ2-7; TRBD2 matches 10 bases. The CDR3 is 13 residues long. Trimming removed 5 bases from V and 6 bases from J; junction bases left unmatched: 4. This chain's CDR3 is CASSGSGRGEQYF. DNA for the CDR3: TGTGCCAGCAGTGGCAGCGGGAGGGGCGAGCAGTACTTC.

This clonotype has more than one count but fewer than ten. The chain joins TRBV19 to TRBJ1-1; tentatively, D is TRBD1 (5 bases). Trimming cost V 4 bases and J 4 bases, with 13 bases left between them. CDR3 length: 14 amino acids. The germline V gene has CDR1 LNHDA and CDR2 SQIVND (reference sequence). The CDR3 sequence is CASSSPGGSTEAFF. The CDR3 DNA is TGTGCCAGTAGTAGCCCGGGGGGGAGCACTGAAGCTTTCTTT.

This clonotype was counted at least ten times. This chain connects TRBV27 to TRBJ1-1; 7 nucleotides line up with TRBD1. Germline values: CDR1 MNHEY, CDR2 SMNVEV (reference sequence). V was clipped by 6 bases and J by 0 bases; unmatched bases: 13. CDR3 size: 17 residues. The CDR3 is CASRTDPTGLMNTEAFF. As DNA, the CDR3 is TGTGCCAGCAGGACAGACCCGACAGGGCTAATGAACACTGAAGCTTTCTTT.

This clonotype was found a few times. CDR3 nucleotide sequence: TGTGCCAGCAGCCCCCTAGGACTAGCGGGGGGGGATACGCAGTATTTT. Its protein is CASSPLGLAGGDTQYF. The chain links TRBV2 to TRBJ2-3; 15 positions agree with TRBD2. Looked up from germline, CDR1 is SNHLY and CDR2 is FYNNEI. The CDR3 is 16 amino acids. Losses at the gene ends were 6 bases for V and 6 bases for J; bases not matched to a gene: 7.

This clonotype was seen a few times. The chain combines TRBV12-3 or TRBV12-4 with TRBJ1-5; no clear D gene. The CDR3 extends over 16 amino acids. V was pared by 5 bases and J by 0 bases, with 14 bases between. CDR3 sequence: CASSHPVEGSNQPQHF. The CDR3 DNA reads as TGTGCCAGCAGTCACCCCGTTGAAGGTAGCAATCAGCCCCAGCATTTT.

This clonotype occurred many times. This chain joins TRBV27 and TRBJ1-2; 9 bases are shared with TRBD1. The CDR3 sequence is 15 residues long. Germline lookup yields CDR1 MNHEY and CDR2 SMNVEV (reference sequence). The trim removed 2 bases at V and 6 bases at J, leaving 7 bases unmatched. The CDR3 DNA is TGTGCCAGCAGTTTACTAACAGGGGGCTACAATGGCTACACCTTC. Translation: CASSLLTGGYNGYTF.

This clonotype showed up just a few times. The V call is TRBV20-1, the J call TRBJ2-7; TRBD1 matches 9 bases. CDR1 DFQATT and CDR2 SNEGSKA come from the germline V gene (reference sequence). V shed 5 bases and J 3 bases; nucleotides not matched to a gene: 8. The length of the CDR3 is 14 residues. The CDR3 sequence: CSAHDRGSLYEQYF. The CDR3 nucleotides read TGCAGTGCTCACGACAGGGGGAGCCTCTACGAGCAGTACTTC.

This clonotype was seen only a few times. V usage is TRBV10-3 and J usage is TRBJ1-4; no firm D call. Germline V lookup: CDR1 ENHRY, CDR2 SYGVKD. The V and J ends lost 6 bases and 5 bases respectively, with 13 bases between them. The length of the CDR3 is 14 residues. CDR3 sequence reads: CAISSSKENEKLFF. CDR3 nucleotides: TGTGCCATCAGCAGCTCTAAAGAGAATGAAAAACTGTTTTTT.